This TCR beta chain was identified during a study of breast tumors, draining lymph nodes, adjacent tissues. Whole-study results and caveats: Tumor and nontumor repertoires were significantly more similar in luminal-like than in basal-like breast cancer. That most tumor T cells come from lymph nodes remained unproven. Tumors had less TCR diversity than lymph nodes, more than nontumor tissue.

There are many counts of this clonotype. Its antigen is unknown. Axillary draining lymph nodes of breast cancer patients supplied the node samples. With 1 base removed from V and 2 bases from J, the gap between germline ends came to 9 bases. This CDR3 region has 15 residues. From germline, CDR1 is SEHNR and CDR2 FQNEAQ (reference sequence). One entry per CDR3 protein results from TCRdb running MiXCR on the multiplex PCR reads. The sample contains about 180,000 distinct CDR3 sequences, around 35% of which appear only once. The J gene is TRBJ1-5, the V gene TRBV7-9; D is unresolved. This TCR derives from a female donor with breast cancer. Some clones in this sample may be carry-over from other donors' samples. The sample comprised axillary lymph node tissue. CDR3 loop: CASSLVGGGNQPQHF. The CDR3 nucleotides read TGTGCCAGCAGCTTAGTGGGTGGAGGCAATCAGCCCCAGCATTTT.